This T cell receptor beta chain was sequenced during a study of T-cell memory formation after mild COVID-19. Study summary: In these data, TCR clusters were largely donor specific.

V dropped 5 bases and J dropped 0 bases, with 8 bases sitting between them. The CDR3 runs 15 residues. CDR1 is SGHTA, CDR2 FQGNSA, per germline. The study, taken as a whole, reports: A balance of CD4 and CD8 characterized clones contracting day 15 to 85, whereas later expanders leaned CD4+. Some responding clones appeared in pre-infection memory, suggesting cross-reactive memory joined.

Comment on this clonotype: As yet, its antigen is unknown.

Amplification by 5'RACE using constant-segment primers produced TCR alpha and TCR beta cDNA libraries that carried sample barcodes and UMIs. A single record per CDR3 protein comes from TCRdb applying MiXCR to the 5' RACE reads. In the table there are under 650,000 distinct CDR3 sequences, roughly 18% of which are singletons. The specimen was PBMCs or a T cell subset sorted from them (not recorded which). The sequence was obtained from an adult woman who had mild COVID-19 (a few samples of this study predate the infection). Cell type and time point are not known. The rearrangement joins TRBV7-2 to TRBJ2-6; D might be TRBD2 (5 bases). CDR3 sequence (DNA): TGTGCCAGCAGCCGGGATGACTCTGGGGCCAACGTCCTGACTTTC. Protein: CASSRDDSGANVLTF.